The clone carrying this TCR beta chain was detected many times. TCR beta CDR3 regions were amplified from RNA. First-round RT-PCR targeting the TCR CDR3 was performed with the HTBI primer set. Via MiXCR, TCRdb re-called the multiplex PCR reads, giving one row per CDR3 protein. The sample yields 380,000 or so distinct CDR3 sequences, about 13% seen once. Germline-derived CDR1 and CDR2 are SGHAT and FQNNGV. The trim removed 1 base at V and 2 bases at J, leaving 4 bases unmatched. The CDR3 totals 16 residues. The data were taken from a study of T cells in Graves' hyperthyroidism and ophthalmopathy. The chain uses TRBV11-2 and TRBJ2-3, with TRBD2 identical over 9 bases. This sequence was found in a man between 25 and 39 years old with Graves' hyperthyroidism that later progressed to Graves' ophthalmopathy. The sequencing input was blood. CDR3 amino acids: CASSLGASGATDTQYF. CDR3 nucleotide sequence: TGTGCCAGCAGCTTAGGTGCTAGCGGGGCCACAGATACGCAGTATTTT.